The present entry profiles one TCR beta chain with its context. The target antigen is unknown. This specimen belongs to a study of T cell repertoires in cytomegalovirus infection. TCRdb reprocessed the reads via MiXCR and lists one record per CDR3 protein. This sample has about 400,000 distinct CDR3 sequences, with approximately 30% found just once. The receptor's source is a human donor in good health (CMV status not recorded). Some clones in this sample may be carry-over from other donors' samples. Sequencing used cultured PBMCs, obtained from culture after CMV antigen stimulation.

CDR3 sequence (DNA): TGTGCCAGCAGCTCTAGGAGGGGGACAACCGGGGAGCTGTTTTTT. This translates into CASSSRRGTTGELFF. This chain connects TRBV7-2 to TRBJ2-2, with D perhaps given as TRBD1 or TRBD2 (6 bases each). V was pared by 4 bases and J by 5 bases, with 14 bases between. Germline CDR1 reads SGHTA; CDR2 reads FQGNSA. The CDR3 runs 15 residues.